One T cell receptor beta chain is described in this entry. Its antigen is not known. This entry is derived from a study of OX40 agonist ivuxolimab in advanced cancers. For the study at large: Every patient in dose escalation had hepatocellular carcinoma, melanoma, renal cell or head and neck cancer. General study points: Average numbers of expanded clones were greater in CD8+ T cells than in CD4+. In a subset of nonresponders, normalized T-cell clonal expansion was also low. Clones of CD4+ and CD8+ blood T cells grew by week 6 at doses of 0.1 to 3.0 mg/kg.

The data were produced by immunoSEQ multiplex PCR, yet TCRdb's version contains in-frame clones alone and is incomplete. The sample includes fewer than 70,000 clones, approximately 90% of them seen just once. Germline values: CDR1 SQVTM, CDR2 ANQGSEA. V was trimmed by 7 bases and J by 5 bases, leaving 11 bases between them. There are 11 residues in the CDR3. V usage is TRBV29-1 and J usage is TRBJ2-5; perhaps TRBD2 as D (7 bases). The starting material was CD4+ or CD8+ T cells sorted from blood, obtained in a trial of the OX40 agonist ivuxolimab. This TCR was recovered from an adult with an advanced solid tumor such as melanoma, head and neck, liver or kidney cancer. CDR3 protein: CSEGEGETQYF. CDR3 DNA sequence: TGCAGCGAGGGGGAGGGGGAGACCCAGTACTTC.